This TCR beta chain derives from a study of shared clonotypes between healthy human individuals. Study summary: CD4 naive and memory got three plates each, CD8 naive two, CD8 memory one.

As to this clone: Other DNA sequences within the sample encode an identical CDR3.

Profiled with immunoSEQ multiplex PCR; TCRdb holds only in-frame clones, not every one. The sample has a few million clones, 93% seen once. Positively selected for CCR7, the CD45RO-negative cells used as naive CD8 cells excluded terminally differentiated effector memory CD45RA+ cells. The TCR comes from a man aged 18 to 30 in good health. Some clones in this sample may be carry-over from other donors' samples. Sequenced sample: naive CD8+ T cells from PBMCs.

The CDR3 spells CASSFSATYEQYF. Here the CDR3 DNA reads TGTGCCAGCAGTTTTTCAGCCACCTACGAGCAGTACTTC. V gene TRBV27 combines with J gene TRBJ2-7, with no clear D. The V gene lost 3 bases and the J gene lost 2 bases, with 8 bases spanning the gap. Germline CDR1 reads MNHEY; CDR2 reads SMNVEV (reference sequence). The CDR3 has 13 residues.